These 32 T cell receptor beta chains were all obtained from the same sample, sequenced in a study of vaccination and CD4 T cells after COVID-19. TCRdb ran MiXCR on the PCR reads and lists one entry per CDR3 protein. This sample has fewer than 20,000 distinct CDR3 sequences, with around two thirds found just once. The source material was CD4+ T cells from blood, sampled before SARS-CoV-2 vaccination. The receptors shown here come from a human donor who had recovered from COVID-19.

The V and J genes are TRBV5-5 and TRBJ2-7; D not certain. The CDR3 is 12 residues long. Germline values: CDR1 SGHKS, CDR2 YYEKEE (reference sequence). V lost 2 bases and J lost 0, with 3 bases in between. CDR3 protein: CASSLSSYEQYF. CDR3 DNA: TGTGCCAGCAGCTTAAGCTCCTACGAGCAGTACTTC.

This chain joins TRBV7-9 and TRBJ2-7; no reliable D call. V shed 5 bases and J shed 3 bases, with 8 bases lying between them. The CDR3 loop spans 12 amino acids. Germline V gives CDR1 SEHNR, CDR2 FQNEAQ (reference sequence). The CDR3 DNA reads as TGTGCCAGCAGCAAAATTAGCTACGAGCAGTACTTC. Translated: CASSKISYEQYF. The full variable domain, in which reference TRBV7-9 and TRBJ2-7 provide the parts outside the CDR3, is DTGVSQNPRHKITKRGQNVTFRCDPISEHNRLYWYRQTLGQGPEFLTYFQNEAQLEKSRLLSDRFSAERPKGSFSTLEIQRTEQGDSAMYLCASSKISYEQYFGPGTRLTVT.

V usage is TRBV10-3 and J usage is TRBJ1-1, with D perhaps TRBD1 (6 bases). The V end lost 4 bases, the J end lost 3 bases, and 12 bases lay between the germline ends. From germline, CDR1 is ENHRY and CDR2 SYGVKD. The CDR3 totals 14 residues. The CDR3, as DNA: TGTGCCATCAGTGTCAGGGGTCGGGACACTGAAGCTTTCTTT. Residues: CAISVRGRDTEAFF.

V and J are TRBV7-9 and TRBJ2-5; 16 bases match TRBD2. V shed 4 bases and J 4 bases; nucleotides not matched to a gene: 9. CDR1 and CDR2 (germline): SEHNR, FQNEAQ (reference sequence). The CDR3 length is 18 residues. In DNA form, the CDR3 reads TGTGCCAGCAGCTGGGGGCCGGGACTAGCGGGAGGGCGAGAGACCCAGTACTTC. This sequence encodes CASSWGPGLAGGRETQYF. Combining the CDR3 with reference TRBV7-9 and TRBJ2-5 gives the whole variable domain DTGVSQNPRHKITKRGQNVTFRCDPISEHNRLYWYRQTLGQGPEFLTYFQNEAQLEKSRLLSDRFSAERPKGSFSTLEIQRTEQGDSAMYLCASSWGPGLAGGRETQYFGPGTRLLVL.

V gene TRBV6-1 combines with J gene TRBJ2-1, with 7 positions matching TRBD1. Unmatched junction bases numbered 5, after V lost 4 bases and J lost 8 bases. Germline CDR1 is MNHNS and CDR2 is SASEGT. The CDR3 spans 13 residues. The CDR3 coding sequence is TGTGCCAGCAGTGCCCGGACAGGCGATGAGCAGTTCTTC. This gives the protein CASSARTGDEQFF.

CDR3 bases: TGTGCCAGCAGCTTAGCCGCGACTAGCGGGAGAAAGTACAATGAGCAGTTCTTC. The encoded protein is CASSLAATSGRKYNEQFF. V usage is TRBV7-2 and J usage is TRBJ2-1, with 12 bases that match TRBD2. The J segment lost 4 bases and the V segment lost 0 bases, leaving 7 bases of the junction unmatched. The CDR3 totals 18 residues. Germline CDR1 SGHTA, CDR2 FQGNSA.

In its sample, this clonotype was seen a few times. V gene TRBV20-1 combines with J gene TRBJ1-1; D gene unclear. Germline V gives CDR1 DFQATT, CDR2 SNEGSKA (reference sequence). The CDR3 loop spans 11 amino acids. Trimming took 1 base from V and 1 from J, leaving 1 base between them. CDR3 coding DNA: TGCAGTGCTAGAGGGAACACTGAAGCTTTCTTT. It encodes CSARGNTEAFF.

The chain employs TRBV19 and TRBJ2-3; TRBD2 might be the D (5 bases). Germline-derived CDR1 and CDR2 are LNHDA and SQIVND (reference sequence). V lost 6 bases and J lost 2, with 15 bases in between. The CDR3 is made up of 15 amino acids. The CDR3 nucleotides are TGTGCCAGTAGCGCCGGGGTAACCTTCACAGATACGCAGTATTTT. Translated: CASSAGVTFTDTQYF.

This clonotype showed up just a few times. The V call is TRBV19, the J call TRBJ1-5, with 9 positions matching TRBD1. The CDR3 has 15 amino acids. Germline V gene lookup returns CDR1 LNHDA and CDR2 SQIVND (reference sequence). Trimming cost V 4 bases and J 7 bases; bases outside gene matches: 8. The CDR3 is CASSRTGDSRQPQHF. Here the CDR3 DNA reads TGTGCCAGTAGTAGGACAGGGGATTCGAGGCAGCCCCAGCATTTT.

V usage is TRBV12-5 and J usage is TRBJ2-3, with 13 nucleotides matching TRBD2. There are 16 residues in the CDR3. Germline CDR1 LGHNT, CDR2 FRNRAP. The V gene end was trimmed by 6 bases and the J gene end by 2 bases; junction bases not matched to a gene: 5. CDR3 sequence: CASGLGLAGNTDTQYF. Here the CDR3 DNA reads TGTGCTAGTGGCCTGGGACTAGCGGGAAACACAGATACGCAGTATTTT.

J is TRBJ1-2 and V is TRBV19; 7 bases fit TRBD1. Germline loops: CDR1 LNHDA, CDR2 SQIVND (reference sequence). V lost 8 bases and J lost 0; bases outside the gene matches: 6. The CDR3 is made up of 14 amino acids. The CDR3 DNA sequence: TGTGCCAGTGCAAGGGGGCTAGCTAACTATGGCTACACCTTC. Translated, it gives CASARGLANYGYTF.

The chain uses TRBV4-1 and TRBJ1-5; D gene unclear. Germline lookup yields CDR1 MGHRA and CDR2 YSYEKL. This CDR3 comprises 17 residues. Trimming left V 3 bases short and J 0 bases short, with 15 bases between. CDR3 amino acids: CASSHLDMGFSNQPQHF. In DNA, the CDR3 is TGCGCCAGCAGCCACTTAGATATGGGGTTTAGCAATCAGCCCCAGCATTTT.

This clonotype has just a few counts. This chain links TRBV20-1 with TRBJ2-3, with TRBD2 matching 8 bases. V was pared by 6 bases and J by 1 base, with 12 bases of the junction left unmatched. CDR1 is DFQATT and CDR2 is SNEGSKA in the germline V gene (reference sequence). The CDR3 length is 16 residues. The CDR3 DNA reads as TGCAGTGCCGTCTCCCTCGAGACTAGCGGCACAGATACGCAGTATTTT. Amino acids: CSAVSLETSGTDTQYF.

The chain is built from TRBV6-1 and TRBJ2-7; 7 nucleotides agree with TRBD2. The trim removed 5 bases at V and 3 bases at J, leaving 7 bases unmatched. The CDR3 totals 14 residues. Germline CDR1 MNHNS, CDR2 SASEGT. The CDR3 protein is CASSLQTGGYEQYF. CDR3 coding DNA: TGTGCCAGCAGTCTACAAACGGGGGGCTACGAGCAGTACTTC.

A remark on this clonotype: In this CDR3 the conserved last residue, phenylalanine or tryptophan, is missing, so a read error is likely. The rearrangement joins TRBV20-1 to TRBJ1-2; D gene uncertain. V dropped 0 bases and J dropped 7 bases, with 18 bases sitting between them. CDR3 length equals 15 residues. Germline V gene lookup returns CDR1 DFQATT and CDR2 SNEGSKA (reference sequence). The CDR3 nucleotides are TGCAGTGCTAGAGATCCAACTCAACGTTGGGGTGGCTACACCCTC. It encodes CSARDPTQRWGGYTL.

The chain uses TRBV18 and TRBJ2-5; no clear D gene. The ends were cut back, 0 bases at V and 5 bases at J, with 7 bases in the middle. There are 13 residues in the CDR3. Germline V gene sequence: CDR1 KGHSH, CDR2 LQKENI. CDR3: CASSPPVGETQYF. DNA of the CDR3: TGTGCCAGCTCACCACCGGTCGGGGAGACCCAGTACTTC.

This clonotype was observed once. This chain uses TRBV2 with TRBJ1-5; D uncertain. The V end was cut by 6 bases, the J end by 1 base, with 7 bases between. The CDR3 is made up of 13 amino acids. The germline V gene encodes CDR1 SNHLY and CDR2 FYNNEI. CDR3 sequence reads: CASRGRSNQPQHF. CDR3 nucleotides: TGTGCCAGCAGAGGACGGAGCAATCAGCCCCAGCATTTT.

The chain recombines TRBV6-2 or TRBV6-3 with TRBJ2-5, with no clear D. The CDR3 is 15 amino acids. Trimming left V 6 bases short and J 3 bases short, with 17 bases between. Germline-derived CDR1 and CDR2 are MNHEY and SVGEGT. CDR3 in DNA: TGTGCCAGCAGCCGACTTAGAACATGGGAAGAGACCCAGTACTTC. Translation gives CASSRLRTWEETQYF.

This sequence joins TRBV6-2 or TRBV6-3 and TRBJ1-2; 7 nucleotides agree with TRBD1. This CDR3 has 14 amino acids. Germline lookup yields CDR1 MNHEY and CDR2 SVGEGT. With 7 bases clipped from V and 6 bases from J, the junction kept 11 bases outside the gene matches. The DNA for the CDR3 is TGTGCCAGCATCGACCCGGGACAGTCTAATGGCTACACCTTC. Translation gives CASIDPGQSNGYTF.

This clonotype was seen a few times. V is TRBV20-1 and J is TRBJ2-5; the D is unclear. V lost 4 bases to trimming and J lost 3 bases, with 6 bases between them. Germline assignment: CDR1 DFQATT and CDR2 SNEGSKA (reference sequence). This CDR3 has 11 residues. DNA for the CDR3: TGCAGTGCTATACCCAAAGAGACCCAGTACTTC. Translation gives CSAIPKETQYF.

The chain links TRBV2 to TRBJ1-2; the match to TRBD1 covers 7 bases. The CDR3 spans 12 residues. The germline V gene has CDR1 SNHLY and CDR2 FYNNEI. The CDR3: CAYSTGLDGYTF. CDR3 DNA: TGTGCATATTCGACAGGGTTAGACGGCTACACCTTC.

This chain uses TRBV6-1 with TRBJ1-5; a possible D gene is TRBD1 (6 bases). The CDR3 spans 12 residues. Trimming removed 11 bases from V and 0 bases from J, with 8 bases in between. Germline V gene lookup returns CDR1 MNHNS and CDR2 SASEGT. The CDR3 loop is CAHRDSNQPQHF. DNA of the CDR3: TGTGCCCACAGGGATAGCAATCAGCCCCAGCATTTT.

This clonotype is a singleton in its sample. The V gene is TRBV2, the J gene TRBJ2-2, with D possibly matching TRBD2 (7 bases). V lost 8 bases and J 8 bases, leaving 18 bases between the germline ends. Germline V CDR1 and CDR2: SNHLY, FYNNEI. The CDR3 spans 14 residues. The DNA for the CDR3 is TGTGCCAGCGGGCGGGGGCGAAATTCTGGGGAGCTGTTTTTT. Translating it yields CASGRGRNSGELFF.

V is TRBV7-9 and J is TRBJ1-2; D is unclear. Germline CDR1 and CDR2: SEHNR and FQNEAQ (reference sequence). The CDR3 consists of 13 residues. V was pared by 0 bases and J by 6 bases, with 8 bases between. Written as DNA, the CDR3 is TGTGCCAGCAGCTTAGCTGGTGGGGATGGCTACACCTTC. It yields the protein CASSLAGGDGYTF.

This chain links TRBV6-5 with TRBJ2-7; D gene uncertain. V was pared by 0 bases and J by 2 bases, with 8 bases between. The CDR3 contains 14 residues. Germline CDR1 MNHEY, CDR2 SVGAGI. The CDR3 sequence is CASSYSRNTYEQYF. The CDR3 DNA reads TGTGCCAGCAGTTACTCGCGAAATACCTACGAGCAGTACTTC.

The V and J genes are TRBV19 and TRBJ1-5; 9 bases align to TRBD1. The CDR3 sequence is 17 residues long. The V and J ends lost 4 bases and 2 bases, in that order; junction bases with no gene match: 9. Germline CDR1 is LNHDA and CDR2 is SQIVND (reference sequence). The CDR3 here is CASSTGTGTGGNQPQHF. The CDR3 bases are TGTGCCAGTAGTACCGGGACAGGGACGGGGGGCAATCAGCCCCAGCATTTT.

The rearrangement joins TRBV2 to TRBJ2-7; 7 bases agree with TRBD2. The CDR3 extends over 13 amino acids. V lost 8 bases to trimming and J lost 5 bases; unmatched junction nucleotides: 9. Germline V gene sequence: CDR1 SNHLY, CDR2 FYNNEI. Here the CDR3 DNA reads TGTGCCAGCGGTGGGGAGGGCCCCCACGAGCAGTACTTC. It specifies CASGGEGPHEQYF.

The CDR3 region is CATLPVSYNEQFF. The CDR3 nucleotides read TGCGCCACCCTACCAGTAAGCTACAATGAGCAGTTCTTC. The chain couples TRBV10-1 to TRBJ2-1; D ambiguous. The CDR3 sequence is 13 residues long. Germline V gene sequence: CDR1 WNHNN, CDR2 SYGVQD (reference sequence). V gave up 10 bases and J gave up 3 bases, with 13 bases separating them.

CDR3 region: CASSLSTGGNQPQHF. The CDR3 bases are TGTGCCAGCTCACTATCGACAGGGGGCAATCAGCCCCAGCATTTT. The chain links TRBV18 to TRBJ1-5; 8 bases match TRBD1. Germline V gene lookup returns CDR1 KGHSH and CDR2 LQKENI. After removal of 4 bases from V and 2 bases from J, the junction contained 4 bases not matched to a gene. There are 15 residues in the CDR3.

V is TRBV20-1 and J is TRBJ2-7, with a tentative D call TRBD2 (5 bases). In germline, CDR1 is DFQATT, CDR2 SNEGSKA (reference sequence). The V end lost 5 bases, the J end lost 2 bases, and 19 bases lay between the germline ends. The CDR3 spans 15 residues. The DNA for the CDR3 is TGCAGTGCTTCAAATACCGGGGAGATCACCTACGAGCAGTACTTC. Its protein product is CSASNTGEITYEQYF.

The CDR3 DNA reads as TGTGCCAGTAGTATGGTTGGGAGACAAAGCACAGATACGCAGTATTTT. It specifies CASSMVGRQSTDTQYF. The J gene is TRBJ2-3, the V gene TRBV19, with D tentatively TRBD2 (5 bases). Germline assignment: CDR1 LNHDA and CDR2 SQIVND (reference sequence). The CDR3 consists of 16 residues. V was cut by 3 bases and J by 0 bases, with 13 bases left in between.

The CDR3 region has the DNA TGTGCCAGTAAATCGGGACAAGGGTTCGGTGAGCAGTTCTTC. Protein sequence: CASKSGQGFGEQFF. The rearrangement uses TRBV19 and TRBJ2-1; D is possibly TRBD1 (6 bases). This CDR3 spans 14 amino acids. Trimming removed 7 bases from V and 9 bases from J, with 19 bases in between. Germline V gene sequence: CDR1 LNHDA, CDR2 SQIVND (reference sequence).